This TCR beta chain originates from a study of technical replicates of blood from a few donors (dated by TCRdb to 2015 to 2018). The protocol used for the library was the immunoSEQ multiplex PCR assay. Here the immuneACCESS table is served through TCRdb, limited to in-frame sequences with V and J called. Missing clones are a known gap in these copies; in checked studies unresolved V genes cover under half, and the rest lacks a known reason. The table for this sample lists tens of thousands of clones; around nine tenths of them were counted only once. The ten largest clones add up to about 0.27% of the sample. V loses 8 bases, J loses 4 bases, and the germline ends lie 12 bases apart. The CDR3 numbers 13 residues from cysteine through phenylalanine. Just the 39-base CDR3 DNA is kept, in frame starting at base 1. As encoded in the germline V gene (reference sequence), CDR1 is MNHNY while CDR2 is SVGAGI.

In the case of this clone: What antigen it recognizes has not been identified. Per-nucleotide qualities are absent, and no much larger clonotype sits a single base away.

Sequencing was carried out using T cells isolated from PBMCs. The TCR was taken from a human donor in good health. The receptor chain draws on TRBV6-6 and TRBJ2-1, and possibly TRBD2, on 6 matching bases. The CDR3: CASSGLPYNEQFF. The DNA reads TGTGCCAGCTCGGGACTTCCATACAATGAGCAGTTCTTC.